Reported below is one T cell receptor beta chain. The antigen is undetermined. The data were taken from a study of yellow fever vaccine responses in identical twins. Notes on the study in general: Twin vaccine T cell responses reportedly seemed partly convergent, partly personalized.

TCRdb reanalysed the RT-PCR reads using MiXCR and keeps one entry per CDR3 protein. In the table there are around 9,600 distinct CDR3 sequences, around four fifths of which are singletons. The CDR3 is made up of 14 amino acids. This receptor was taken from a woman aged 18-29 years who received the yellow fever vaccine. J is TRBJ1-4 and V is TRBV5-2. TRBV5-2 is reported as a pseudogene. Sequenced here: T cells from blood (PBMCs), unsorted or a sorted subset (not recorded which), sampled before or after yellow fever vaccination (not recorded which). The CDR3 DNA is TGTGCCAGCAATTCAGACAGGGAGGGCGGAAAACTGTTTTTT. Its protein product is CASNSDREGGKLFF.